This TCR beta chain was found in a study of cytomegalovirus exposure and HLA in healthy donors. From germline, CDR1 is SGHRS and CDR2 YFSETQ. The CDR3 length is 14 residues. Trimming left V 0 bases short and J 1 base short, with 6 bases between. PCR primers comprised 60 Vbeta and 13 Jbeta primers. This table comes from immunoSEQ multiplex PCR, and its TCRdb copy is limited to in-frame clones, with some not included. The sample carries over 150,000 clones, 55% to 70% recorded once. The rearrangement links TRBV5-1 to TRBJ2-3; D remains ambiguous. Input material: PBMCs. This sequence was found in a woman aged 40 to 50 in good health and CMV-seropositive. This CDR3 is CASSLDGGTDTQYF. The CDR3 region has the DNA TGCGCCAGCAGCTTGGACGGAGGCACAGATACGCAGTATTTT.